This passage covers 32 T cell receptor beta chains from one sample sequenced in a study of identical twins. TCRdb re-called the 5' RACE reads through MiXCR, storing one row per CDR3 protein. Among just over 500,000 distinct CDR3 sequences, 20% to 25% were seen once, and the ten largest hold 0.91%. The sample was also linked to a second study, of T cells expressing NK-cell markers.

The sequenced material came from CD4+ T cells sorted from blood. The receptors stem from a woman aged 18-29 years in good health.

V gene TRBV7-8 combines with J gene TRBJ2-2, with TRBD2 matching over 9 bases. The CDR3 contains 18 residues. Germline CDR1 SGHVS, CDR2 FQNEAQ. The trim removed 5 bases at V and 4 bases at J, leaving 14 bases unmatched. CDR3 in DNA: TGTGCCAGCAGCCCGGTGGGCCTAGCGGGGCCTTTCACCGGGGAGCTGTTTTTT. Translation: CASSPVGLAGPFTGELFF.

The table lists this clonotype with a few counts. V usage is TRBV12-3 or TRBV12-4 and J usage is TRBJ1-1; TRBD1 is a possible D gene (5 bases). Trimming stripped 2 bases from V and 11 bases from J, with 12 bases between. This CDR3 is 12 amino acids long. CDR3 residues: CASSLSGTGAFF. For the CDR3, the DNA is TGTGCCAGCAGTTTATCAGGGACGGGGGCTTTCTTT.

This clonotype was counted only a few times. The chain links TRBV3-1 to TRBJ1-6; tentative D call: TRBD1 (5 bases). The V end was cut by 3 bases, the J end by 9 bases, with 6 bases between. The CDR3 contains 12 residues. CDR1 is LGHDT and CDR2 is YNNKEL in the germline V gene (reference sequence). This CDR3 reads CASSQTASPLHF. In DNA, the CDR3 is TGTGCCAGCAGCCAGACAGCTTCACCCCTCCACTTT.

The gene calls are TRBV27 and TRBJ2-7; TRBD2 matches 9 bases. Germline CDR1 and CDR2: MNHEY and SMNVEV (reference sequence). Losses at the gene ends were 8 bases for V and 8 bases for J; bases not matched to a gene: 4. The CDR3 loop spans 11 amino acids. CDR3 residues: CASASGIKQYF. CDR3 bases: TGTGCCAGCGCTAGCGGGATCAAGCAGTACTTC.

This clonotype was recorded a few times. J is TRBJ2-7 and V is TRBV20-1, with a weak D call TRBD2 (5 bases). The length of the CDR3 is 15 residues. Germline assignment: CDR1 DFQATT and CDR2 SNEGSKA (reference sequence). V gave up 0 bases and J gave up 3 bases, with 15 bases separating them. CDR3 sequence: CSARDPLSGNYEQYF. CDR3 in DNA: TGCAGTGCTAGAGACCCACTAAGCGGCAACTACGAGCAGTACTTC.

This clonotype has just a few counts. The chain recombines TRBV24-1 with TRBJ2-1; TRBD2 matches at 13 bases. Germline CDR1 is KGHDR and CDR2 is SFDVKD. Losses at the gene ends were 3 bases for V and 7 bases for J; bases not matched to a gene: 5. The CDR3 covers 16 residues. The CDR3 sequence is CATSDPGTSGKNEQFF. CDR3 in DNA: TGTGCCACCAGTGATCCCGGGACTAGCGGGAAGAATGAGCAGTTCTTC.

This clonotype has only a few counts. The chain uses TRBV11-3 and TRBJ2-1, with D perhaps TRBD2 (6 bases). CDR3 length: 16 amino acids. The germline V gene encodes CDR1 SGHNT and CDR2 YENEEA. Trimming shortened V by 5 bases and J by 7 bases, and 21 bases separated the two germline ends. The CDR3 nucleotides read TGTGCCAGCAGCCCTCACGCGGGGACTCACGGGAATGAGCAGTTCTTC. It translates to CASSPHAGTHGNEQFF.

This chain joins TRBV7-9 and TRBJ1-2, with 7 positions matching TRBD1. The CDR3 has 15 amino acids. After removal of 3 bases from V and 3 bases from J, the junction contained 7 bases not matched to a gene. Germline V gene data show CDR1 as SEHNR and CDR2 as FQNEAQ (reference sequence). In nucleotides, the CDR3 is TGTGCCAGCAGCTTGGCGGGACAGCGTGACTATGGCTACACCTTC. This gives the protein CASSLAGQRDYGYTF.

This clonotype was counted ten times or more. The chain uses TRBV20-1 and TRBJ2-7; 12 bases fit TRBD2. The CDR3 has 13 residues. From germline, CDR1 is DFQATT and CDR2 SNEGSKA (reference sequence). With V trimmed by 5 bases and J by 9 bases, 8 bases remained unmatched. CDR3 residues: CSAWTSGVRVQYF. The DNA for the CDR3 is TGCAGTGCTTGGACTAGCGGGGTTAGGGTGCAGTACTTC.

This clonotype was seen only a few times. CDR3 amino acids: CASRGFGANEKLFF. The CDR3, as DNA: TGTGCCAGCAGAGGGTTTGGGGCTAATGAAAAACTGTTTTTT. This chain uses TRBV27 with TRBJ1-4; D gene unclear. The germline V gene has CDR1 MNHEY and CDR2 SMNVEV (reference sequence). The CDR3 contains 14 residues. Trimming took off 6 bases at V and 3 bases at J, with 11 bases between the two ends. The variable domain in full, with the rest retrieved from reference TRBV27 and TRBJ1-4, is EAQVTQNPRYLITVTGKKLTVTCSQNMNHEYMSWYRQDPGLGLRQIYYSMNVEVTDKGDVPEGYKVSRKEKRNFPLILESPSPNQTSLYFCASRGFGANEKLFFGSGTQLSVL.

The rearrangement uses TRBV29-1 and TRBJ2-7; 11 positions match TRBD1. J was trimmed by 3 bases and V by 7 bases; bases with no gene match: 5. This CDR3 has 13 amino acids. Germline V gene lookup returns CDR1 SQVTM and CDR2 ANQGSEA. The CDR3 bases are TGCAGCGCCTTGGACAGGGGGCTCTACGAGCAGTACTTC. It is translated as CSALDRGLYEQYF.

This clonotype came up a few times. V and J are TRBV10-1 and TRBJ2-7, with 12 bases identical to TRBD2. From germline, CDR1 is WNHNN and CDR2 SYGVQD (reference sequence). The CDR3 covers 14 residues. Trimming removed 4 bases from V and 4 bases from J; junction bases left unmatched: 2. The CDR3 bases are TGCGCCAGCAGTGCCGGACTAGCGGGATACGAGCAGTACTTC. It encodes CASSAGLAGYEQYF.

This clonotype was seen a few times. V usage is TRBV10-3 and J usage is TRBJ1-2; D remains ambiguous. Germline loops: CDR1 ENHRY, CDR2 SYGVKD. Trimming cost V 7 bases and J 2 bases, with 8 bases left between them. This CDR3 spans 12 amino acids. The CDR3 region is CAINEQNYGYTF. Written as DNA, the CDR3 is TGTGCCATCAATGAACAGAACTATGGCTACACCTTC.

The chain recombines TRBV19 with TRBJ2-2; a possible D gene is TRBD2 (6 bases). Germline V gene sequence: CDR1 LNHDA, CDR2 SQIVND (reference sequence). This CDR3 region has 18 residues. With 5 bases removed from V and 3 bases from J, the gap between germline ends came to 22 bases. This chain's CDR3 is CASSLTRGSGRHTGELFF. The CDR3 DNA is TGTGCCAGTAGTCTCACTCGGGGATCCGGGAGACACACCGGGGAGCTGTTTTTT. Full variable domain (outside the CDR3, taken from reference TRBV19 and TRBJ2-2): DGGITQSPKYLFRKEGQNVTLSCEQNLNHDAMYWYRQDPGQGLRLIYYSQIVNDFQKGDIAEGYSVSREKKESFPLTVTSAQKNPTAFYLCASSLTRGSGRHTGELFFGEGSRLTVL.

This clonotype was counted only a few times. The chain has TRBV5-5 and TRBJ2-5; possibly TRBD1 for D (5 bases). CDR1 and CDR2 from the germline V gene are SGHKS and YYEKEE (reference sequence). V was trimmed by 1 base and J by 5 bases, leaving 9 bases between them. This CDR3 spans 13 amino acids. The CDR3 region has the DNA TGTGCCAGCAGCTTGAGCAGGGCGGAGACCCAGTACTTC. The encoded protein is CASSLSRAETQYF.

This clonotype has only a few counts. V is TRBV20-1 and J is TRBJ2-7, with D perhaps being TRBD1 or TRBD2 (5 bases each). The ends were cut back, 5 bases at V and 4 bases at J, with 18 bases in the middle. CDR1 DFQATT and CDR2 SNEGSKA come from the germline V gene (reference sequence). The CDR3 runs 14 residues. DNA of the CDR3: TGCAGTGCTCCACCTGGGGGAGCGGTTTACGAGCAGTACTTC. Protein product: CSAPPGGAVYEQYF.

This clonotype was recorded a few times. The chain employs TRBV25-1 and TRBJ1-2; D uncertain. V was shortened by 2 bases and J by 8 bases, with 9 bases between the two germline ends. CDR1 MGHDK and CDR2 SYGVNS come from the germline V gene. There are 12 residues in the CDR3. DNA for the CDR3: TGTGCCAGCAGTGAACGAGGTCGGGGCTACACCTTC. Translated, it gives CASSERGRGYTF.

This clonotype was found many times. V gene TRBV12-3 or TRBV12-4 combines with J gene TRBJ2-1; either TRBD1 or TRBD2 may supply D (5 bases each). V was cut by 7 bases and J by 6 bases, with 19 bases left in between. CDR3 size: 15 residues. The CDR3 here is CASTPSGTPSNEQFF. The CDR3 nucleotides read TGTGCCAGCACCCCGTCTGGGACCCCCTCCAATGAGCAGTTCTTC.

This clonotype was seen more than once but under ten times. The J gene is TRBJ2-3, the V gene TRBV3-1; possible D gene TRBD1, 6 bases. In germline, CDR1 is LGHDT, CDR2 YNNKEL (reference sequence). The CDR3 is 16 residues long. V was trimmed by 4 bases and J by 4 bases, leaving 18 bases between them. The CDR3 loop is CASSPNRFAGADTQYF. The CDR3 DNA is TGTGCCAGCAGCCCCAACAGGTTCGCAGGGGCAGATACGCAGTATTTT.

The sample holds a few counts of this clonotype. The chain links TRBV6-2 or TRBV6-3 to TRBJ2-2; D remains ambiguous. The ends were cut back, 2 bases at V and 0 bases at J, with 16 bases in the middle. The CDR3 spans 18 residues. The germline V gene has CDR1 MNHEY and CDR2 SVGEGT. As DNA, the CDR3 is TGTGCCAGCAGTTACCCCCTCAGCTCACTTTCGAACACCGGGGAGCTGTTTTTT. Translating it yields CASSYPLSSLSNTGELFF.

V gene TRBV7-9 combines with J gene TRBJ1-6; a weak D match, TRBD1 (5 bases). CDR1 and CDR2 from the germline V gene are SEHNR and FQNEAQ (reference sequence). Trimming took off 4 bases at V and 10 bases at J, with 14 bases between the two ends. CDR3 length: 14 amino acids. Here the CDR3 DNA reads TGTGCCAGCAGCTGGGCGGGGGGTGAATCACCCCTCCACTTT. Amino acids: CASSWAGGESPLHF. The full variable domain, rest sourced from reference TRBV7-9 and TRBJ1-6, is DTGVSQNPRHKITKRGQNVTFRCDPISEHNRLYWYRQTLGQGPEFLTYFQNEAQLEKSRLLSDRFSAERPKGSFSTLEIQRTEQGDSAMYLCASSWAGGESPLHFGNGTRLTVT.

This clonotype was recorded a few times. The gene calls are TRBV20-1 and TRBJ2-7, with D unresolved. Germline values: CDR1 DFQATT, CDR2 SNEGSKA (reference sequence). Between the trimmed V and J ends, which lost 6 bases and 6 bases, there was a span of 21 bases. This CDR3 region has 14 residues. The CDR3 DNA sequence: TGCAGTGCGAGAAGGGTACAGCTTTCGGGCGAGCAGTACTTC. It specifies CSARRVQLSGEQYF.

This sequence joins TRBV7-9 and TRBJ1-3, with 8 bases aligning to TRBD1. The J segment lost 3 bases and the V segment lost 6 bases, leaving 4 bases of the junction unmatched. Germline V gives CDR1 SEHNR, CDR2 FQNEAQ (reference sequence). This CDR3 region has 14 residues. The CDR3: CASRTTGVGNTIYF. The CDR3 nucleotides are TGTGCCAGCAGGACGACAGGGGTTGGAAACACCATATATTTT.

This clonotype has a count of ten or more. The chain is built from TRBV12-3 or TRBV12-4 and TRBJ1-1; D call uncertain. This CDR3 has 11 residues. V was cut by 2 bases and J by 9 bases, with 7 bases left in between. CDR3 DNA sequence: TGTGCCAGCAGTTTAAGAGGGAAAGCTTTCTTT. Translated, it gives CASSLRGKAFF.

This chain connects TRBV2 to TRBJ1-1, with 8 nucleotides matching TRBD1. V was clipped by 7 bases and J by 3 bases; unmatched bases: 4. CDR1 and CDR2 (germline): SNHLY, FYNNEI. This CDR3 has 13 residues. CDR3 residues: CASIKDRDTEAFF. In DNA, the CDR3 is TGTGCCAGCATTAAGGACAGGGACACTGAAGCTTTCTTT.

The sample holds a few counts of this clonotype. V usage is TRBV4-1 and J usage is TRBJ2-4; 13 bases map to TRBD2. From germline, CDR1 is MGHRA and CDR2 YSYEKL. The CDR3 covers 21 residues. The V and J ends lost 0 bases and 0 bases, in that order; junction bases with no gene match: 11. The CDR3 protein is CASSQDTSGRGTVLAKNIQYF. The CDR3 DNA reads TGCGCCAGCAGCCAAGATACTAGCGGGAGGGGGACGGTCCTAGCCAAAAACATTCAGTACTTC.

The J gene is TRBJ1-4, the V gene TRBV6-5, with no clear D. V lost 4 bases and J lost 8, with 14 bases in between. Germline CDR1 reads MNHEY; CDR2 reads SVGAGI. The CDR3 spans 14 residues. This chain's CDR3 is CASSSRVATEKLFF. CDR3 bases: TGTGCCAGCAGTTCTAGGGTGGCCACCGAAAAACTGTTTTTT.

The DNA for the CDR3 is TGTGCCAGCAGCTTATCAGGGGATGGGACCGGGGAGCTGTTTTTT. This gives the protein CASSLSGDGTGELFF. The V gene is TRBV5-4, the J gene TRBJ2-2; the D gene is possibly TRBD1 (6 bases). This CDR3 has 15 residues. The V and J ends lost 2 bases and 5 bases respectively, with 13 bases between them. Germline values: CDR1 SGHNT, CDR2 YYREEE (reference sequence).

This sequence joins TRBV20-1 and TRBJ2-7; 7 bases match TRBD2. Unmatched junction bases numbered 6, after V lost 5 bases and J lost 2 bases. Germline V lookup: CDR1 DFQATT, CDR2 SNEGSKA (reference sequence). The CDR3 is 13 amino acids. CDR3 in DNA: TGCAGTGCTCCGGGACTACCACCCTACGAGCAGTACTTC. Translation gives CSAPGLPPYEQYF.

This clonotype has a handful of counts. The chain couples TRBV20-1 to TRBJ2-3; TRBD1 aligns across 9 bases. The CDR3 is made up of 15 amino acids. The V and J ends lost 6 bases and 3 bases, in that order; junction bases with no gene match: 10. CDR1 is DFQATT and CDR2 is SNEGSKA in the germline V gene (reference sequence). CDR3 bases: TGCAGTGCAAACTTTTTACAGGGGGCAACAGATACGCAGTATTTT. Its translation is CSANFLQGATDTQYF.

The chain has TRBV7-3 and TRBJ2-2; 9 bases are shared with TRBD2. This CDR3 region has 13 residues. Per germline, CDR1 SGHTA and CDR2 FQGTGA. Trimming removed 2 bases from V and 10 bases from J; junction bases left unmatched: 2. The CDR3 sequence: CASSLAGGLELFF. In DNA, the CDR3 is TGTGCCAGCAGCTTAGCGGGGGGGCTGGAGCTGTTTTTT. Together with reference TRBV7-3 and TRBJ2-2, the CDR3 gives the full variable domain: GAGVSQTPSNKVTEKGKYVELRCDPISGHTALYWYRQSLGQGPEFLIYFQGTGAADDSGLPNDRFFAVRPEGSVSTLKIQRTERGDSAVYLCASSLAGGLELFFGEGSRLTVL.

A few counts support this clonotype. In DNA form, the CDR3 reads TGTGCCAGCTCCTGGACAGGGGGCAATGAGCAGTTCTTC. It translates to CASSWTGGNEQFF. This rearrangement joins TRBV25-1 to TRBJ2-1; 10 bases align to TRBD1. Per germline, CDR1 MGHDK and CDR2 SYGVNS. CDR3 length: 13 amino acids. V shed 8 bases, J shed 6 bases, and the junction held 4 bases outside the gene matches.